This passage covers 10 T cell receptor beta chains from one sample sequenced in a study of blood T cell repertoires in COVID-19. Sequencing used immunoSEQ multiplex PCR; TCRdb keeps in-frame clones, though not all of them. The sample lists roughly 330,000 clones, around 80% occurring once. Sequencing input: peripheral blood. Receptors were obtained from a woman between 50 and 59 years old with acute or convalescent COVID-19.

This chain connects TRBV5-4 to TRBJ2-2; 10 bases agree with TRBD1. Germline lookup yields CDR1 SGHNT and CDR2 YYREEE (reference sequence). This CDR3 has 16 amino acids. V lost 4 bases and J lost 3; bases outside the gene matches: 6. CDR3 region: CASSRGGTGDTGELFF. In nucleotides, the CDR3 is TGTGCCAGCAGCCGGGGGGGGACAGGGGACACCGGGGAGCTGTTTTTT.

J is TRBJ2-5 and V is TRBV5-4; a possible D gene is TRBD2 (5 bases). This CDR3 is 14 amino acids long. V was trimmed by 0 bases and J by 4 bases, leaving 10 bases between them. Looked up from germline, CDR1 is SGHNT and CDR2 is YYREEE (reference sequence). The CDR3 bases are TGTGCCAGCAGCTTGGACTCGCTAGCAGAGACCCAGTACTTC. Protein sequence: CASSLDSLAETQYF.

The rearrangement links TRBV4-1 to TRBJ1-2; a possible D gene is TRBD1 (5 bases). Trimming removed 2 bases at V and 3 bases at J, with 13 bases between. Germline lookup yields CDR1 MGHRA and CDR2 YSYEKL. CDR3 length: 15 amino acids. CDR3 DNA: TGCGCCAGCAGCCAACCCCTGCAGGGCGACTATGGCTACACCTTC. Protein sequence: CASSQPLQGDYGYTF.

The J gene is TRBJ2-1, the V gene TRBV2; 8 bases map to TRBD2. The ends lost 6 bases at V and 4 bases at J; junction bases unmatched: 14. The CDR3 contains 17 residues. Germline V CDR1 and CDR2: SNHLY, FYNNEI. CDR3 nucleotides: TGTGCCAGCAGCCTACCACTAGCGGCTCACCTTTACAATGAGCAGTTCTTC. This sequence encodes CASSLPLAAHLYNEQFF.

This clone was recorded a few times. The V and J genes are TRBV19 and TRBJ1-2; D gene uncertain. Germline CDR1 is LNHDA and CDR2 is SQIVND (reference sequence). V shed 2 bases and J shed 7 bases, with 8 bases lying between them. This CDR3 comprises 12 residues. The CDR3 nucleotides read TGTGCCAGTAGTATACAAGGAGTTGGCTACACCTTC. Protein: CASSIQGVGYTF. Filled out from reference TRBV19 and TRBJ1-2, the complete variable domain reads DGGITQSPKYLFRKEGQNVTLSCEQNLNHDAMYWYRQDPGQGLRLIYYSQIVNDFQKGDIAEGYSVSREKKESFPLTVTSAQKNPTAFYLCASSIQGVGYTFGSGTRLTVV.

J is TRBJ2-5 and V is TRBV18, with 9 bases identical to TRBD2. The CDR3 is 14 residues long. The junction had 4 bases not matched to a gene; V was cut back by 3 bases and J by 5 bases. CDR1 is KGHSH, CDR2 LQKENI, per germline. For the CDR3, the DNA is TGTGCCAGCTCACCGGCTAGCGGGGCGGAGACCCAGTACTTC. Protein product: CASSPASGAETQYF.

The rearrangement joins TRBV11-2 to TRBJ1-6; weak D call: TRBD1 (6 bases). The V end lost 4 bases, the J end lost 9 bases, and 19 bases lay between the germline ends. CDR1 and CDR2 from the germline V gene are SGHAT and FQNNGV. This CDR3 is built from 16 residues. The chain's CDR3 is CASSSGTLKGVSPLHF. The CDR3 DNA reads TGTGCCAGCAGCTCGGGGACATTGAAGGGGGTTTCACCCCTCCACTTT.

The V and J genes are TRBV18 and TRBJ1-3, with 9 bases matching TRBD1. Germline V gene data show CDR1 as KGHSH and CDR2 as LQKENI. Unmatched junction bases numbered 0, after V lost 3 bases and J lost 0 bases. This CDR3 has 15 amino acids. The chain's CDR3 is CASSPGQGSGNTIYF. CDR3 nucleotides: TGTGCCAGCTCACCGGGACAGGGCTCTGGAAACACCATATATTTT. The whole variable domain, filled in from reference TRBV18 and TRBJ1-3, reads NAGVMQNPRHLVRRRGQEARLRCSPMKGHSHVYWYRQLPEEGLKFMVYLQKENIIDESGMPKERFSAEFPKEGPSILRIQQVVRGDSAAYFCASSPGQGSGNTIYFGEGSWLTVV.

V usage is TRBV18 and J usage is TRBJ2-5, with 9 bases aligning to TRBD1. Germline lookup yields CDR1 KGHSH and CDR2 LQKENI. The junction had 7 bases not matched to a gene; V was cut back by 3 bases and J by 5 bases. The CDR3 is 15 residues long. The CDR3 sequence: CASSPRTGDMETQYF. CDR3 DNA: TGTGCCAGCTCACCTCGGACAGGGGACATGGAGACCCAGTACTTC.

The chain uses TRBV19 and TRBJ1-1, with TRBD1 as a possible D gene (6 bases). CDR1 is LNHDA, CDR2 SQIVND, per germline (reference sequence). CDR3 length: 13 amino acids. V was trimmed by 9 bases and J by 3 bases, leaving 14 bases between them. Here the CDR3 reads CASTGPSHTEAFF. CDR3 DNA: TGTGCCAGCACAGGGCCGTCGCACACTGAAGCTTTCTTT. Together with reference TRBV19 and TRBJ1-1, the CDR3 gives the full variable domain: DGGITQSPKYLFRKEGQNVTLSCEQNLNHDAMYWYRQDPGQGLRLIYYSQIVNDFQKGDIAEGYSVSREKKESFPLTVTSAQKNPTAFYLCASTGPSHTEAFFGQGTRLTVV.